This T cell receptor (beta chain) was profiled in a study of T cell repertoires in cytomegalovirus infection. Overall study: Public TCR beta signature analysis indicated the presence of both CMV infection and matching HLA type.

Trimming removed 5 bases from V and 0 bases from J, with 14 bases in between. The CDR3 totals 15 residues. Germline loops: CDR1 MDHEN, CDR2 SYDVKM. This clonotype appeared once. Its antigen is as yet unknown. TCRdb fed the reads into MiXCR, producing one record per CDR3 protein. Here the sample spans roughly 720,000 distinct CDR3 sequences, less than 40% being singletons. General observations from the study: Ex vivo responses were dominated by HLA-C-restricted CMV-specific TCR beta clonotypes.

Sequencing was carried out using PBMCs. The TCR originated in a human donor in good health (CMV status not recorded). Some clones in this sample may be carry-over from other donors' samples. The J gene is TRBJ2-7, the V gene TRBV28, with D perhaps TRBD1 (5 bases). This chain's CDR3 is CASSQAGRNSYEQYF. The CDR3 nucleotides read TGTGCCAGCAGTCAAGCAGGGCGAAACTCCTACGAGCAGTACTTC.